This entry concerns a single TCR beta chain. This specimen belongs to a study of blood T cell repertoires in COVID-19. For the study at large: Italy, Spain and the United States were the sources of the convalescent and acute COVID-19 samples. PBMCs, B-cell-depleted T cells, or T cells were the source of the cDNA or gDNA that made up the material.

Germline-derived CDR1 and CDR2 are LGHNA and YSLEER. The CDR3 length is 15 residues. Between the trimmed V and J ends, which lost 0 bases and 7 bases, there was a span of 13 bases. Original processing notes: Reference gene primer amplification yielded estimated nucleated cell counts. This table comes from immunoSEQ multiplex PCR, and its TCRdb copy is limited to in-frame clones, with some not included. Clonal size and the V and J genes are those of that table, whereas D and trimming came from the DNA. The top ten hold less than 20% of the sample, which has fewer than 25,000 clones, about 91% seen once.

The chain employs TRBV4-3 and TRBJ2-1; no clear D. This receptor was taken from a human donor in a cohort sampled during active COVID-19. Sequencing input: peripheral blood. DNA for the CDR3: TGCGCCAGCAGCCAAGACTTTCTAGGTGTAAATGAGCAGTTCTTC. Translating it yields CASSQDFLGVNEQFF.